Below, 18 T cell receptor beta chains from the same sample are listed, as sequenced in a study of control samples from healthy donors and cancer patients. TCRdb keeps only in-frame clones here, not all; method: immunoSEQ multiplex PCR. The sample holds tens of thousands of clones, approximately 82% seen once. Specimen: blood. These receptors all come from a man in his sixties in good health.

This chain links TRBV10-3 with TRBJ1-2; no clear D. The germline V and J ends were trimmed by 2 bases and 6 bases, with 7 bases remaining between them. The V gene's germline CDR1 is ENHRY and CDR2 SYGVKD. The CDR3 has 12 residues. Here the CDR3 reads CAISEGLHGYTF. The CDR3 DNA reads TGTGCCATCAGTGAGGGGTTACATGGCTACACCTTC.

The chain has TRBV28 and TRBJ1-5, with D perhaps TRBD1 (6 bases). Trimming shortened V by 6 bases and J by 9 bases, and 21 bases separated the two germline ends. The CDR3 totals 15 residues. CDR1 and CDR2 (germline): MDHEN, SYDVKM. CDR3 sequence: CASSWAQGGVWPQHF. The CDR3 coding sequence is TGTGCCAGCAGCTGGGCCCAAGGGGGGGTTTGGCCCCAGCATTTT.

CDR3: CASSLRGHRTYGYTF. The CDR3, as DNA: TGTGCCAGCAGCTTGAGGGGACACCGGACCTATGGCTACACCTTC. V usage is TRBV7-8 and J usage is TRBJ1-2; D perhaps matches TRBD1 (6 bases). CDR3 size: 15 residues. Germline CDR1 SGHVS, CDR2 FQNEAQ. V dropped 3 bases and J dropped 4 bases, with 15 bases sitting between them.

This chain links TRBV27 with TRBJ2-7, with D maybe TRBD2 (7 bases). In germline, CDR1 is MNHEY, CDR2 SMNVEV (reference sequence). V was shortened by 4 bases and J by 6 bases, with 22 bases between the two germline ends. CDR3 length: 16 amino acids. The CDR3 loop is CASSSFGTTKGGEQYF. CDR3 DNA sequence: TGTGCCAGCAGTTCATTCGGGACTACCAAAGGGGGCGAGCAGTACTTC.

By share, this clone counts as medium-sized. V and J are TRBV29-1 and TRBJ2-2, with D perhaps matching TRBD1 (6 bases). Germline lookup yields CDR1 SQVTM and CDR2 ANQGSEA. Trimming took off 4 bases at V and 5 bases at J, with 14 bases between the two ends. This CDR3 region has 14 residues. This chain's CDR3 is CSVAHGQGTGELFF. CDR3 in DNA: TGCAGCGTTGCCCACGGCCAGGGGACCGGGGAGCTGTTTTTT.

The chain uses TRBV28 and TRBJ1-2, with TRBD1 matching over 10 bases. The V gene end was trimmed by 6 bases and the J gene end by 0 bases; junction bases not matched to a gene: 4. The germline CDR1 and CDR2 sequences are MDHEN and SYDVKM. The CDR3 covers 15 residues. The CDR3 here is CASRQTGGPNYGYTF. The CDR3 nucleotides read TGTGCCAGCAGACAGACAGGGGGCCCTAACTATGGCTACACCTTC.

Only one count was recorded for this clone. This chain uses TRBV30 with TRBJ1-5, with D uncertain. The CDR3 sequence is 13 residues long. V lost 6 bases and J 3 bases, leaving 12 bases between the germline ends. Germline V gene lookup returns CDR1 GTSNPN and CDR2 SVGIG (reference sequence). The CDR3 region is CACEGLSNQPQHF. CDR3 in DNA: TGTGCCTGCGAGGGTCTCTCCAATCAGCCCCAGCATTTT.

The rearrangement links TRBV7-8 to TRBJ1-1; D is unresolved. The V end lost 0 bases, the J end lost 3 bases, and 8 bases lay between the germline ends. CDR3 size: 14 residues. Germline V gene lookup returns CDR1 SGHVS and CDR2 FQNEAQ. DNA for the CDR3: TGTGCCAGCAGCTTAGCGGCAGGATACACTGAAGCTTTCTTT. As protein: CASSLAAGYTEAFF.

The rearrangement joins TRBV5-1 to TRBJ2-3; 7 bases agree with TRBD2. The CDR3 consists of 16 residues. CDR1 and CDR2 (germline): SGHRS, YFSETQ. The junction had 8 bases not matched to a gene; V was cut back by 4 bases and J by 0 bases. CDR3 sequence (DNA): TGCGCCAGCAGCCTGTCAGCGGGAACTAGCACAGATACGCAGTATTTT. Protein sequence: CASSLSAGTSTDTQYF.

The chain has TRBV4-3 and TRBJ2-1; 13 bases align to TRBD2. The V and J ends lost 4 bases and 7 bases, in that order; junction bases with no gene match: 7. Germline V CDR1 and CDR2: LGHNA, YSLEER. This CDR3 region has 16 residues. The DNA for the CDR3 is TGCGCCAGCAGCCTCGGGACTAGCGGGGTTTTAAATGAGCAGTTCTTC. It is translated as CASSLGTSGVLNEQFF.

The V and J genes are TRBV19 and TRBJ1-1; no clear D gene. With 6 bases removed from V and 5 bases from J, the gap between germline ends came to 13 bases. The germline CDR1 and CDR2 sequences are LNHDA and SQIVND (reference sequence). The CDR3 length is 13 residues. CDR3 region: CASSTQLRTEAFF. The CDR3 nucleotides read TGTGCCAGTAGCACCCAATTGCGGACTGAAGCTTTCTTT.

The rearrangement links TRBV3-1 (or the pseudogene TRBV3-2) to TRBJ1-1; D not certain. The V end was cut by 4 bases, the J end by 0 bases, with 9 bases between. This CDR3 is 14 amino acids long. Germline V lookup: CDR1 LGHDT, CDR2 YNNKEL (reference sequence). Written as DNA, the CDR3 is TGTGCCAGCAGCCCTTCAAGTATGAACACTGAAGCTTTCTTT. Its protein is CASSPSSMNTEAFF.

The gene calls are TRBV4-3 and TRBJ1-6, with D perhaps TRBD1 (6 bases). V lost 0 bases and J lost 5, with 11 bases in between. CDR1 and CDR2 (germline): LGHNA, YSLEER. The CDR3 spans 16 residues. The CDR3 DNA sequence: TGCGCCAGCAGCCAAGAGTTGGGGGCGAATAATTCACCCCTCCACTTT. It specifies CASSQELGANNSPLHF.

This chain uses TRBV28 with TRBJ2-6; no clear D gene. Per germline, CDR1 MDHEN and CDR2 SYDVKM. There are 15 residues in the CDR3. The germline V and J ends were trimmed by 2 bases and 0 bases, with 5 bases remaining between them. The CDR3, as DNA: TGTGCCAGCAGTTTACACAGCTCTGGGGCCAACGTCCTGACTTTC. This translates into CASSLHSSGANVLTF.

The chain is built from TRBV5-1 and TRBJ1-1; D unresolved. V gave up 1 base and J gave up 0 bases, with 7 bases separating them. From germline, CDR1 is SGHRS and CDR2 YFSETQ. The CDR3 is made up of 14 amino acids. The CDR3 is CASSLNRMNTEAFF. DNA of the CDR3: TGCGCCAGCAGCTTGAACAGAATGAACACTGAAGCTTTCTTT.

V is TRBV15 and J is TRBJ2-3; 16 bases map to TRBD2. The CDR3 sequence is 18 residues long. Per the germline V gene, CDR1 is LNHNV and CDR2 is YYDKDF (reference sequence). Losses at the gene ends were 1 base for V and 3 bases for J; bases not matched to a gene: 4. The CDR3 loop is CATSRGGLAGGITDTQYF. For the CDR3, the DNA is TGTGCCACCAGCAGAGGGGGACTAGCGGGAGGGATTACAGATACGCAGTATTTT.

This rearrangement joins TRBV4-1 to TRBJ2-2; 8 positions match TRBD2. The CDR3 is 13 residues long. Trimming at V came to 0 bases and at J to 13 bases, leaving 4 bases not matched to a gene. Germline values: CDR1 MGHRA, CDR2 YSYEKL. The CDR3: CASSQEAGGALFF. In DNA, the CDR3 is TGCGCCAGCAGCCAAGAGGCGGGGGGTGCGCTGTTTTTT.

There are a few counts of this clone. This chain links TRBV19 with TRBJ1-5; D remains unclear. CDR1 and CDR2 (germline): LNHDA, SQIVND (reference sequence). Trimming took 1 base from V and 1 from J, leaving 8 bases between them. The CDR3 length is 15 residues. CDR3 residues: CASSIVGRSNQPQHF. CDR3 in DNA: TGTGCCAGTAGTATAGTTGGCCGGAGCAATCAGCCCCAGCATTTT.